This note documents a single T cell receptor beta chain sequence. Sequencing was performed with immunoSEQ multiplex PCR; in TCRdb, only in-frame clones are kept and a portion is missing. The sample contains over 150,000 clones, around 90% of which appear only once. The data were obtained in a study of blood T cell repertoires in COVID-19. Study overall: Sources were T cells, B-cell-depleted T cells, or PBMCs; the material itself was cDNA or gDNA.

In germline, CDR1 is MDHEN, CDR2 SYDVKM. This CDR3 spans 15 amino acids. V lost 1 base and J lost 2, with 9 bases in between. The V call is TRBV28, the J call TRBJ1-5; possibly TRBD1 for D (5 bases). The TCR sequence derives from a man between 18 and 29 years old with COVID-19, enrolled during active disease. The material sequenced was peripheral blood. The DNA for the CDR3 is TGTGCCAGCAGTTTATCAGGGCTAGGCAATCAGCCCCAGCATTTT. This translates into CASSLSGLGNQPQHF.